Shown below are 20 T cell receptor beta chains from a single sample sequenced in a study of OX40 agonist ivuxolimab in advanced cancers. Profiled with immunoSEQ multiplex PCR; TCRdb holds only in-frame clones, not every one. Here the sample spans some 94,000 clones, 80% to 95% being singletons. Sequenced here: CD4+ or CD8+ T cells sorted from blood, sampled in a trial of the OX40 agonist ivuxolimab. The receptors were gathered from an adult with an advanced solid tumor such as melanoma, head and neck, liver or kidney cancer.

This sequence joins TRBV19 and TRBJ1-5; a weak D match, TRBD1 (6 bases). Germline-derived CDR1 and CDR2 are LNHDA and SQIVND (reference sequence). The CDR3 is 16 amino acids. V was clipped by 3 bases and J by 0 bases, with 12 bases between them. CDR3 sequence reads: CASSIKRTDSNQPQHF. As DNA, the CDR3 is TGTGCCAGTAGTATTAAACGGACAGATAGCAATCAGCCCCAGCATTTT.

This rearrangement joins TRBV6-5 to TRBJ2-5; 8 positions agree with TRBD2. CDR1 is MNHEY, CDR2 SVGAGI, per germline. V lost 0 bases to trimming and J lost 3 bases; unmatched junction nucleotides: 3. There are 15 residues in the CDR3. The CDR3 nucleotides are TGTGCCAGCAGTTACTCGCCGACTAGCGAAGAGACCCAGTACTTC. This gives the protein CASSYSPTSEETQYF.

The rearrangement uses TRBV7-2 and TRBJ2-1; tentatively, D is TRBD2 (7 bases). This CDR3 has 15 residues. Per the germline V gene, CDR1 is SGHTA and CDR2 is FQGNSA. V lost 3 bases, J lost 2 bases, and 11 bases lay in between. The CDR3 DNA is TGTGCCAGCAGCTTTCGCGGGGGCCCCTACAATGAGCAGTTCTTC. Encoded protein: CASSFRGGPYNEQFF.

This chain connects TRBV9 to TRBJ1-2, with D possibly being TRBD1 (6 bases). Trimming shortened V by 4 bases and J by 5 bases, and 18 bases separated the two germline ends. This CDR3 spans 15 amino acids. Germline V gene data show CDR1 as SGDLS and CDR2 as YYNGEE. Here the CDR3 DNA reads TGTGCCAGCAGCCAGTCGGGCGAGGGGGGTTATGGCTACACCTTC. Its protein is CASSQSGEGGYGYTF.

In DNA, the CDR3 is TGTGCCAGCAGCCTACGGGACGGTAGACAAGAGACCCAGTACTTC. It encodes CASSLRDGRQETQYF. J is TRBJ2-5 and V is TRBV7-6; the D gene could be TRBD1 or TRBD2 (5 bases each). The germline V gene has CDR1 SGHVS and CDR2 FNYEAQ. There are 15 residues in the CDR3. V was cut by 5 bases and J by 2 bases, with 15 bases left in between. Filled out from reference TRBV7-6 and TRBJ2-5, the complete variable domain reads GAGVSQSPRYKVTKRGQDVALRCDPISGHVSLYWYRQALGQGPEFLTYFNYEAQQDKSGLPNDRFSAERPEGSISTLTIQRTEQRDSAMYRCASSLRDGRQETQYFGPGTRLLVL.

This chain links TRBV28 with TRBJ1-3; no reliable D call. V gave up 0 bases and J gave up 4 bases, with 7 bases separating them. Germline CDR1 is MDHEN and CDR2 is SYDVKM. The CDR3 is 14 residues long. CDR3 amino acids: CASSLWGTGNTIYF. The CDR3 region has the DNA TGTGCCAGCAGTTTATGGGGAACCGGAAACACCATATATTTT. The whole variable domain, filled in from reference TRBV28 and TRBJ1-3, reads DVKVTQSSRYLVKRTGEKVFLECVQDMDHENMFWYRQDPGLGLRLIYFSYDVKMKEKGDIPEGYSVSREKKERFSLILESASTNQTSMYLCASSLWGTGNTIYFGEGSWLTVV.

The rearrangement links TRBV6-5 to TRBJ2-3; D may be TRBD2 (6 bases). CDR3 length: 14 residues. V lost 2 bases and J lost 2, with 8 bases in between. Germline-derived CDR1 and CDR2 are MNHEY and SVGAGI. The CDR3 loop is CASSYRGTTDTQYF. Written as DNA, the CDR3 is TGTGCCAGCAGTTACCGCGGGACCACAGATACGCAGTATTTT.

In DNA, the CDR3 is TGTGCCAGCACCGCCGGACTAGCGGGGGCCGGGATTCAAGAGACCCAGTACTTC. Amino acid sequence: CASTAGLAGAGIQETQYF. The chain has TRBV5-8 and TRBJ2-5; 13 bases fit TRBD2. J lost 2 bases, V lost 6 bases, and 13 bases had no gene match. Germline V gene sequence: CDR1 SGHTS, CDR2 YDEGEE. The CDR3 totals 18 residues.

The rearrangement uses TRBV5-1 and TRBJ2-1; TRBD1 matches 9 bases. The germline gives CDR1 SGHRS, CDR2 YFSETQ. CDR3 length: 16 amino acids. After removal of 0 bases from V and 9 bases from J, the junction contained 10 bases not matched to a gene. The CDR3 protein is CASSLAGTGPFLEQFF. CDR3 DNA: TGCGCCAGCAGCTTGGCCGGGACAGGGCCCTTTCTTGAGCAGTTCTTC.

The chain is built from TRBV4-3 and TRBJ1-6; 8 bases map to TRBD1. CDR1 and CDR2 from the germline V gene are LGHNA and YSLEER. The CDR3 has 14 residues. V trimming: 4 bases; J trimming: 7 bases; junction bases outside the gene matches: 3. CDR3 loop: CASSRTGSNSPLHF. Written as DNA, the CDR3 is TGCGCCAGCAGCCGGACAGGGTCAAATTCACCCCTCCACTTT.

On this clone: The sample has other DNA sequences that encode this CDR3 too. The chain employs TRBV5-1 and TRBJ1-5; no clear D gene. The germline V and J ends were trimmed by 0 bases and 6 bases, with 7 bases remaining between them. The germline CDR1 and CDR2 sequences are SGHRS and YFSETQ. The CDR3 loop spans 13 amino acids. The CDR3 protein is CASSLAGSQPQHF. CDR3 DNA: TGCGCCAGCAGCTTGGCCGGGAGTCAGCCCCAGCATTTT.

CDR3 loop: CASSLTSEGLLNTGELFF. CDR3 DNA sequence: TGTGCCAGCAGCTTAACTTCTGAAGGGCTACTGAACACCGGGGAGCTGTTTTTT. The chain employs TRBV7-3 and TRBJ2-2; D unresolved. Germline V lookup: CDR1 SGHTA, CDR2 FQGTGA. The V end was cut by 0 bases, the J end by 1 base, with 15 bases between. This CDR3 spans 18 amino acids.

DNA for the CDR3: TGTGCCAGCAGGGGGGGGCGCGAAGACGAGCAGTACTTC. This gives the protein CASRGGREDEQYF. V gene TRBV6-1 combines with J gene TRBJ2-7; a possible D gene is TRBD2 (7 bases). This CDR3 comprises 13 residues. The germline gives CDR1 MNHNS, CDR2 SASEGT. V lost 6 bases and J lost 5, with 14 bases in between.

V gene TRBV27 combines with J gene TRBJ2-1; D uncertain. Between the trimmed V and J ends, which lost 3 bases and 9 bases, there was a span of 15 bases. This CDR3 has 14 residues. The germline gives CDR1 MNHEY, CDR2 SMNVEV (reference sequence). CDR3 amino acids: CASSLGYPSGEQFF. In DNA, the CDR3 is TGTGCCAGCAGTTTGGGCTATCCATCGGGTGAGCAGTTCTTC.

The chain has TRBV19 and TRBJ2-7, with D possibly matching TRBD1 (5 bases). Per germline, CDR1 LNHDA and CDR2 SQIVND (reference sequence). The CDR3 is 14 amino acids. V lost 5 bases, J lost 0 bases, and 11 bases lay in between. The CDR3 DNA reads as TGTGCCAGTAGTCACGACAGCTACTCCTACGAGCAGTACTTC. It translates to CASSHDSYSYEQYF.

The chain uses TRBV27 and TRBJ2-5; the match to TRBD1 covers 9 bases. With the DNA end fitting TRBJ2-7 better, the J assignment may be wrong. The V gene's germline CDR1 is MNHEY and CDR2 SMNVEV (reference sequence). The CDR3 is 13 amino acids. CDR3 in amino acids: CASSPWTGAEQYF. In DNA form, the CDR3 reads TGTGCCAGCAGTCCCTGGACAGGGGCCGAGCAGTACTTC.

The J gene is TRBJ1-2, the V gene TRBV13; weak D call: TRBD1 (6 bases). This CDR3 has 15 residues. Germline V CDR1 and CDR2: PRHDT, FYEKMQ (reference sequence). V shed 6 bases and J shed 4 bases, with 18 bases lying between them. This chain's CDR3 is CASSESGQTGYGYTF. The CDR3 DNA is TGTGCCAGCAGTGAATCTGGACAGACGGGCTATGGCTACACCTTC.

The V gene is TRBV13, the J gene TRBJ2-6, with D uncertain. From germline, CDR1 is PRHDT and CDR2 FYEKMQ (reference sequence). V was cut by 1 base and J by 2 bases, with 9 bases left in between. The length of the CDR3 is 16 residues. CDR3 bases: TGTGCCAGCAGCTTAGTAAGTGCACCTGGGGCCAACGTCCTGACTTTC. It codes for CASSLVSAPGANVLTF. The full variable domain, its missing parts supplied by reference TRBV13 and TRBJ2-6, is AAGVIQSPRHLIKEKRETATLKCYPIPRHDTVYWYQQGPGQDPQFLISFYEKMQSDKGSIPDRFSAQQFSDYHSELNMSSLELGDSALYFCASSLVSAPGANVLTFGAGSRLTVL.

This chain links TRBV30 with TRBJ1-2; TRBD1 matches at 8 bases. The CDR3 loop spans 17 amino acids. Germline V lookup: CDR1 GTSNPN, CDR2 SVGIG (reference sequence). Trimming at V came to 3 bases and at J to 2 bases, leaving 14 bases not matched to a gene. The CDR3 region has the DNA TGTGCCTGGAGACCAATCAACCGGGACAGGTGGAACTATGGCTACACCTTC. Its translation: CAWRPINRDRWNYGYTF.

This clone was detected only a few times. This chain uses TRBV11-2 with TRBJ2-7; D call uncertain. Trimming cost V 7 bases and J 3 bases, with 4 bases left between them. The germline V gene has CDR1 SGHAT and CDR2 FQNNGV. The CDR3 length is 10 residues. CDR3 loop: CASMVYEQYF. In DNA, the CDR3 is TGTGCCAGCATGGTCTACGAGCAGTACTTC.